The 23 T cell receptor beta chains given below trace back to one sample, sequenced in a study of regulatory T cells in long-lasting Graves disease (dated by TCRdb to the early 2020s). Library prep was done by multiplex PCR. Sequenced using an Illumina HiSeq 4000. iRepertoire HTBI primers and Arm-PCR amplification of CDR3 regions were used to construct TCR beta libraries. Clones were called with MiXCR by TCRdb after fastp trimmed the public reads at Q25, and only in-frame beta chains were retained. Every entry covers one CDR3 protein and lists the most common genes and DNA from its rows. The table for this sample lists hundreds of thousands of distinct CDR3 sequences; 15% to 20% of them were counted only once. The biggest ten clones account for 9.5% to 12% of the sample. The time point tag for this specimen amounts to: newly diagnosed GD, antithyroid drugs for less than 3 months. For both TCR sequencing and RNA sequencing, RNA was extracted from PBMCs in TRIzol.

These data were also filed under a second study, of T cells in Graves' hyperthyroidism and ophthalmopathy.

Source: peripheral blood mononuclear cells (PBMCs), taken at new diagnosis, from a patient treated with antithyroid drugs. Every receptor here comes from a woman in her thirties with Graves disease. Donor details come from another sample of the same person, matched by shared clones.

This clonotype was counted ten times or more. CDR3 loop: CASSDSRGTYEQYF. The CDR3 coding sequence is TGTGCCAGCAGTGACTCGCGGGGGACCTACGAGCAGTACTTC. The gene calls are TRBV2 and TRBJ2-7, with 7 bases fitting TRBD2. Germline V gene sequence: CDR1 SNHLY, CDR2 FYNNEI. This CDR3 has 14 amino acids. J lost 2 bases, V lost 3 bases, and 4 bases had no gene match.

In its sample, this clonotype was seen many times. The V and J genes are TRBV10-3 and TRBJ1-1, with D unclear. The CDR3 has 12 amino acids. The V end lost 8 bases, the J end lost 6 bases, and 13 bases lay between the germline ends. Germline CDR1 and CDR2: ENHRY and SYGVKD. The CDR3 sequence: CAIGPMGAEAFF. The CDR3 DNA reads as TGTGCCATCGGCCCCATGGGCGCTGAAGCTTTCTTT.

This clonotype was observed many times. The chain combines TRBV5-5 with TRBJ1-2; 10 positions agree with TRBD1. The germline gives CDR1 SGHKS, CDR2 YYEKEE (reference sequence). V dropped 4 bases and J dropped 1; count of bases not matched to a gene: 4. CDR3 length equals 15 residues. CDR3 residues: CASSPWDRGNYGYTF. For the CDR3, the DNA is TGTGCCAGCAGCCCTTGGGACAGGGGTAACTATGGCTACACCTTC.

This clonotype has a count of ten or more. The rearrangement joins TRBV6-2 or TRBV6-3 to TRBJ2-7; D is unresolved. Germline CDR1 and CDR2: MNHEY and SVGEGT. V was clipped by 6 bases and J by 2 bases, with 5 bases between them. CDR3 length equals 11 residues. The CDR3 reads CASRDPYEQYF. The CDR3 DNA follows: TGTGCCAGCAGGGACCCCTACGAGCAGTACTTC.

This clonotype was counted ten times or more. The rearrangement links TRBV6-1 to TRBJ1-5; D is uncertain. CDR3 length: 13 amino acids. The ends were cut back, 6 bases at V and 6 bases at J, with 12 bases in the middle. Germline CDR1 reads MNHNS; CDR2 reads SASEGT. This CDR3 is CASSERGGQPQHF. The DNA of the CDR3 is TGTGCCAGCAGCGAACGGGGAGGTCAGCCCCAGCATTTT.

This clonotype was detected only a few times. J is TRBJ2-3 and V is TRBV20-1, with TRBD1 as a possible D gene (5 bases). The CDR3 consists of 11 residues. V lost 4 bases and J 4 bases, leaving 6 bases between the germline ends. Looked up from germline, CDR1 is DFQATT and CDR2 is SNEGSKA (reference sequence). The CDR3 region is CSATRADTQYF. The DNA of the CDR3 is TGCAGTGCTACCAGGGCAGATACGCAGTATTTT.

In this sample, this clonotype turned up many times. The CDR3 protein is CASSLPTDDLAFF. DNA for the CDR3: TGTGCCAGCAGTTTGCCAACTGATGATCTCGCTTTCTTT. The genes are TRBV28 and TRBJ1-1; unclear D gene. Germline V gene sequence: CDR1 MDHEN, CDR2 SYDVKM. This CDR3 spans 13 amino acids. The V end was cut by 3 bases, the J end by 11 bases, with 16 bases between. Drawing the rest from reference TRBV28 and TRBJ1-1, the complete variable domain is DVKVTQSSRYLVKRTGEKVFLECVQDMDHENMFWYRQDPGLGLRLIYFSYDVKMKEKGDIPEGYSVSREKKERFSLILESASTNQTSMYLCASSLPTDDLAFFGQGTRLTVV.

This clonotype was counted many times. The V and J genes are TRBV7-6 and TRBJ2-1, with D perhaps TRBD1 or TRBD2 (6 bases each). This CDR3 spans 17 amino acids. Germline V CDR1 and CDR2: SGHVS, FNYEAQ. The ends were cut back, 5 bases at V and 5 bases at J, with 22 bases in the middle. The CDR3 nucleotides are TGTGCCAGCAGCCCAGGGTCCCGGGGGCGTGATGACAATGAGCAGTTCTTC. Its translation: CASSPGSRGRDDNEQFF.

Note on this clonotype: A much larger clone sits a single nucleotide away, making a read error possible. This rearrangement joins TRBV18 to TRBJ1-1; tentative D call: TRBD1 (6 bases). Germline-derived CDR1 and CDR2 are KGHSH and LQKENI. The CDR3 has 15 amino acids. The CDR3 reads CASSTPGRGNTEAFF. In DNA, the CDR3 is TGTGCCAGCTCAACACCGGGCAGGGGGAACACTGAAGCTTTCTTT. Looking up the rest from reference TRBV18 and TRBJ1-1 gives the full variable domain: NAGVMQNPRHLVRRRGQEARLRCSPMKGHSHVYWYRQLPEEGLKFMVYLQKENIIDESGMPKERFSAEFPKEGPSILRIQQVVRGDSAAYFCASSTPGRGNTEAFFGQGTRLTVV.

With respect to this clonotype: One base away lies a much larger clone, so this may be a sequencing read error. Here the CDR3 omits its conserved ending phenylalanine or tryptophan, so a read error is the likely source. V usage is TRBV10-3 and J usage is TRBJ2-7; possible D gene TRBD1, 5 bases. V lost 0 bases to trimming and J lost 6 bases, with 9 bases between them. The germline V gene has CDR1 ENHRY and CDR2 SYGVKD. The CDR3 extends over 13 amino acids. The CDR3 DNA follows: TGTGCCATCAGTGAGTCGGGGCTATCCGAGCAGTACCTC. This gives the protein CAISESGLSEQYL.

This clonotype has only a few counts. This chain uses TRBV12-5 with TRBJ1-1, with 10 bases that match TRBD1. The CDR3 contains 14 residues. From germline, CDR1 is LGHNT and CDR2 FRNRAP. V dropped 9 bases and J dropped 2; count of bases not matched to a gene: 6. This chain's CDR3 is CASKGQGPNTEAFF. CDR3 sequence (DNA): TGTGCTAGCAAGGGACAGGGGCCTAACACTGAAGCTTTCTTT.

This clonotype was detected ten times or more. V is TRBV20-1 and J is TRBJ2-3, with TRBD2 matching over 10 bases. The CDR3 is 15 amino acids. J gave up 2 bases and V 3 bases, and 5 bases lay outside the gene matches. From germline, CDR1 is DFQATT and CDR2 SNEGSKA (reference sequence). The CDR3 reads CSASGAGGPTDTQYF. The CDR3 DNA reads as TGCAGTGCTAGTGGAGCGGGAGGGCCCACAGATACGCAGTATTTT.

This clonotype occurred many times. The CDR3: CSAVGIFGTEAFF. The CDR3 DNA is TGCAGCGCCGTGGGCATCTTTGGGACTGAAGCTTTCTTT. The genes are TRBV29-1 and TRBJ1-1; no firm D call. This CDR3 contains 13 residues. Deletions cut 7 bases from V and 5 bases from J, with 17 bases between. Germline V lookup: CDR1 SQVTM, CDR2 ANQGSEA.

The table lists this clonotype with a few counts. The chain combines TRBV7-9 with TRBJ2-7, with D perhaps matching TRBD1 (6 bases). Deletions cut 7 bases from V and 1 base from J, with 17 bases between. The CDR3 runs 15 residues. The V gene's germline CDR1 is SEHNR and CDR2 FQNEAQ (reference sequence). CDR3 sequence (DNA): TGTGCCAGCACCCACCCACAGGGCTCATCCTACGAGCAGTACTTC. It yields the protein CASTHPQGSSYEQYF.

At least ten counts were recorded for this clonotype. Written as DNA, the CDR3 is TGTGCCAGCAGCTTCGGGGGGGGGGGCGGCGAGACCCAGTACTTC. Its protein product is CASSFGGGGGETQYF. The V call is TRBV7-2, the J call TRBJ2-5; 8 bases are a match to TRBD2. The germline V gene has CDR1 SGHTA and CDR2 FQGNSA. The V gene end was trimmed by 3 bases and the J gene end by 5 bases; junction bases not matched to a gene: 8. The CDR3 covers 15 residues.

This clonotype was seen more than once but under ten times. CDR3 sequence (DNA): TGTGCTAGTGGTCCCGGGACTTTTGGGCATACGCAGTATTTT. It yields the protein CASGPGTFGHTQYF. J is TRBJ2-3 and V is TRBV12-5, with a possible D match to TRBD2 (6 bases). V gave up 5 bases and J gave up 7 bases, with 16 bases separating them. Germline V gene sequence: CDR1 LGHNT, CDR2 FRNRAP. The CDR3 loop spans 14 amino acids.

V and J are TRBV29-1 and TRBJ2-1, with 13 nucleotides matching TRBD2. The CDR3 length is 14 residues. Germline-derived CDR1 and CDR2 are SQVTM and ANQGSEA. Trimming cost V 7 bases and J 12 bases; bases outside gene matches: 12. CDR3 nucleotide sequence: TGCAGCGGGAAACTAGCGGGAGGGCGTGGTGGGCAGTTCTTC. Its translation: CSGKLAGGRGGQFF.

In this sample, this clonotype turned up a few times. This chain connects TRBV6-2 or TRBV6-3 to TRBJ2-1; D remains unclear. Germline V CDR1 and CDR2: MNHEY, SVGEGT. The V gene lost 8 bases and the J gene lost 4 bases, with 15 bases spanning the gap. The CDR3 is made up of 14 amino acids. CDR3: CASSTLSSYNEQFF. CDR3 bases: TGTGCCAGCTCAACGTTAAGTTCTTACAATGAGCAGTTCTTC.

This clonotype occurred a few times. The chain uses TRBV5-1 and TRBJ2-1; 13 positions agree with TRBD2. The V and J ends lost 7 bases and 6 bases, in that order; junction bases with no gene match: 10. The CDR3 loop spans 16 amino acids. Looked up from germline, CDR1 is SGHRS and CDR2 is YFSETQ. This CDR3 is CASLPGGLAGINEQFF. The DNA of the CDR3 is TGCGCCAGCTTACCTGGGGGACTAGCGGGAATCAATGAGCAGTTCTTC.

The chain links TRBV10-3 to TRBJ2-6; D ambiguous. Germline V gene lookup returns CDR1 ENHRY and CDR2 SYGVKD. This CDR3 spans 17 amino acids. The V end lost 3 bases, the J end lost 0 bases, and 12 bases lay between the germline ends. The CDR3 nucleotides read TGTGCCATCAGTGAACAGTTACTCTTCTCTGGGGCCAACGTCCTGACTTTC. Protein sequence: CAISEQLLFSGANVLTF.

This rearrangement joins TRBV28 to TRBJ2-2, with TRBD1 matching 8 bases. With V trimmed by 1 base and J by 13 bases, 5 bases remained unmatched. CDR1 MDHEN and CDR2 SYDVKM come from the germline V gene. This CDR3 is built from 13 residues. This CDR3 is CASSLLTGDGLFF. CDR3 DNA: TGTGCCAGCAGTTTATTGACAGGGGATGGGCTGTTTTTT.

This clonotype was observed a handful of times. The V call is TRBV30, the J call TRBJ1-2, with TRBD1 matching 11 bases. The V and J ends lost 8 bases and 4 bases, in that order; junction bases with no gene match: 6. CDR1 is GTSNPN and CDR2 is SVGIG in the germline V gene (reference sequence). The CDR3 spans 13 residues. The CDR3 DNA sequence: TGTGCCGGAGGACAGGGGGCAAGCTATGGCTACACCTTC. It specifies CAGGQGASYGYTF.

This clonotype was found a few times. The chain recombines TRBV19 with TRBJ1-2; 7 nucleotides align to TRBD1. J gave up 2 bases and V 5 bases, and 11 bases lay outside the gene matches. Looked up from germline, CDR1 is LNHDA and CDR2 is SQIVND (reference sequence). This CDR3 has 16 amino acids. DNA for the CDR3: TGTGCCAGTAGTCCCCACCGGGACAGAACAAACTATGGCTACACCTTC. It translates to CASSPHRDRTNYGYTF.